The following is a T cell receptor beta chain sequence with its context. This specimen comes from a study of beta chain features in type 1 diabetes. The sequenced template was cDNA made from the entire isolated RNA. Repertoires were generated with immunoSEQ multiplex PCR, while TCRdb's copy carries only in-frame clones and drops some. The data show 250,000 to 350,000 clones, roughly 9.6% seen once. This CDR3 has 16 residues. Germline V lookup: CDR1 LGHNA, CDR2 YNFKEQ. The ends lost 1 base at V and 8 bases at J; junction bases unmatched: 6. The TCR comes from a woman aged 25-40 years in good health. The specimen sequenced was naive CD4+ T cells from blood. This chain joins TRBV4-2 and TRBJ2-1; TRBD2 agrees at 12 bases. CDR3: CASSQGSSGRADEQFF. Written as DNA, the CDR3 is TGTGCCAGCAGCCAAGGGTCTAGCGGGAGGGCCGATGAGCAGTTCTTC.